This passage covers 21 T cell receptor beta chains from one sample sequenced in a study of vaccination and CD4 T cells after COVID-19. The sample's treatment: roughly 10-day PBMC culture with coronavirus spike peptide pools or control peptides (ViraFEST assay). It was before the COVID-19 pandemic (2011-2018) that the unexposed donor's CD4+ T cells were collected. These receptors have no known antigen. Sequence data for DNA of cultured CD4+ T cells were generated by the Oncomine TCR Beta short-read assay. Each CDR3 protein is one row after TCRdb ran MiXCR on the PCR reads. The sample holds 7,000 to 8,000 distinct CDR3 sequences, just over 40% seen once. The sample consisted of CD4+ T cells from blood, cultured in vitro. The receptors were gathered from a human donor in good health.

V usage is TRBV7-2 and J usage is TRBJ2-5; 15 positions agree with TRBD2. J gave up 5 bases and V 4 bases, and 8 bases lay outside the gene matches. CDR1 is SGHTA and CDR2 is FQGNSA in the germline V gene. The CDR3 loop spans 17 amino acids. CDR3 sequence: CASSSGLAGGTQETQYF. CDR3 bases: TGTGCCAGCAGCTCCGGACTAGCGGGGGGGACACAGGAGACCCAGTACTTC.

This chain connects TRBV6-2 or TRBV6-3 to TRBJ1-2; D is undetermined. The CDR3 sequence is 11 residues long. V was pared by 4 bases and J by 6 bases, with 6 bases between. From germline, CDR1 is MNHEY and CDR2 SVGEGT. Here the CDR3 reads CASSWTHGYTF. In DNA, the CDR3 is TGTGCCAGCAGTTGGACGCATGGCTACACCTTC.

The chain couples TRBV12-3 or TRBV12-4 to TRBJ2-7; possible D gene TRBD2, 6 bases. CDR3 length equals 11 residues. V lost 6 bases, J lost 7 bases, and 10 bases lay in between. The CDR3 spells CASRHRGEQYF. The CDR3 DNA is TGTGCCAGCAGACACCGGGGGGAGCAGTACTTC.

The chain carries TRBV7-9 and TRBJ2-6; D is unclear. This CDR3 is built from 16 residues. Trimming pared 5 bases from V and 3 bases from J, leaving 14 bases between. The germline CDR1 and CDR2 sequences are SEHNR and FQNEAQ (reference sequence). This CDR3 is CASSLLQTNGANVLTF. CDR3 coding DNA: TGTGCCAGCAGCCTACTACAAACGAATGGGGCCAACGTCCTGACTTTC.

This clonotype was seen only a few times. The chain couples TRBV28 to TRBJ1-5; no clear D. Germline CDR1 reads MDHEN; CDR2 reads SYDVKM. The CDR3 has 15 amino acids. Trimming pared 2 bases from V and 11 bases from J, leaving 19 bases between. As DNA, the CDR3 is TGTGCCAGCAGTTTAGGCAGGAGGGCAACCGGGACCCAGCATTTT. Encoded protein: CASSLGRRATGTQHF.

This clonotype was seen only a few times. This rearrangement joins TRBV7-2 to TRBJ1-1; D may be TRBD1 (6 bases). V was shortened by 1 base and J by 11 bases, with 17 bases between the two germline ends. Germline assignment: CDR1 SGHTA and CDR2 FQGNSA. CDR3 length: 14 residues. Here the CDR3 reads CASSLGDTTSAAFF. For the CDR3, the DNA is TGTGCCAGCAGCTTAGGGGACACCACTTCGGCGGCTTTCTTT.

The J gene is TRBJ1-1, the V gene TRBV19, with 8 positions matching TRBD1. The CDR3 spans 15 residues. Trimming removed 8 bases from V and 1 base from J; junction bases left unmatched: 9. CDR1 and CDR2 from the germline V gene are LNHDA and SQIVND (reference sequence). The DNA of the CDR3 is TGTGCCAGTGGGAGTCAGGGGGCAGCGAACACTGAAGCTTTCTTT. It specifies CASGSQGAANTEAFF.

The chain combines TRBV18 with TRBJ1-2; a possible D gene is TRBD1 (6 bases). This CDR3 is 15 amino acids long. CDR1 is KGHSH, CDR2 LQKENI, per germline. Trimming pared 4 bases from V and 4 bases from J, leaving 16 bases between. The CDR3 loop reads CASSLDRQSTYGYTF. The DNA of the CDR3 is TGTGCCAGCTCACTCGACAGGCAAAGTACCTATGGCTACACCTTC.

The V gene is TRBV20-1, the J gene TRBJ2-1; TRBD2 matches at 7 bases. With V trimmed by 6 bases and J by 3 bases, 8 bases remained unmatched. Germline V lookup: CDR1 DFQATT, CDR2 SNEGSKA (reference sequence). The CDR3 is 14 amino acids. The CDR3 nucleotides read TGCAGTGCCCACCCGACTAGCAACTACAATGAGCAGTTCTTC. Protein product: CSAHPTSNYNEQFF.

This chain joins TRBV6-1 and TRBJ2-4, with D possibly TRBD1 on 5 matching bases. CDR3 length equals 14 residues. Per the germline V gene, CDR1 is MNHNS and CDR2 is SASEGT. V lost 6 bases, J lost 4 bases, and 13 bases lay in between. The CDR3 here is CASSGAYRKNIQYF. CDR3 bases: TGTGCCAGCAGCGGTGCCTACAGGAAAAACATTCAGTACTTC.

This clonotype came up a few times. The chain carries TRBV7-2 and TRBJ2-3; 9 bases agree with TRBD1. Germline V CDR1 and CDR2: SGHTA, FQGNSA. V lost 5 bases to trimming and J lost 8 bases; unmatched junction nucleotides: 11. This CDR3 has 15 amino acids. CDR3 loop: CASSLNTGGRGTQYF. The CDR3 nucleotides read TGTGCCAGCAGCCTAAATACAGGGGGCCGGGGTACGCAGTATTTT. The full variable domain, with the rest looked up from reference TRBV7-2 and TRBJ2-3, is GAGVSQSPSNKVTEKGKDVELRCDPISGHTALYWYRQSLGQGLEFLIYFQGNSAPDKSGLPSDRFSAERTGGSVSTLTIQRTQQEDSAVYLCASSLNTGGRGTQYFGPGTRLTVL.

V and J are TRBV19 and TRBJ2-5; the D call may be TRBD1 or TRBD2 (6 bases each). V lost 9 bases and J lost 1, with 21 bases in between. The CDR3 sequence is 16 residues long. CDR1 is LNHDA, CDR2 SQIVND, per germline (reference sequence). The DNA of the CDR3 is TGTGCCAGCCGGTTGGGGGGCAGGGAGAGCCAAGAGACCCAGTACTTC. Translating gives CASRLGGRESQETQYF.

This clonotype has just one count. This chain links TRBV7-9 with TRBJ2-7; D remains ambiguous. With 1 base removed from V and 6 bases from J, the gap between germline ends came to 7 bases. This CDR3 comprises 12 residues. Germline V CDR1 and CDR2: SEHNR, FQNEAQ (reference sequence). The CDR3 sequence is CASSLDEVEQYF. CDR3 sequence (DNA): TGTGCCAGCAGCTTAGATGAGGTCGAGCAGTACTTC.

The rearrangement links TRBV6-1 to TRBJ1-2, with a weak D call TRBD1 (5 bases). The germline CDR1 and CDR2 sequences are MNHNS and SASEGT. CDR3 length equals 15 residues. Trimming removed 4 bases from V and 4 bases from J, with 16 bases in between. CDR3 sequence reads: CASSATSGPSYGYTF. In nucleotides, the CDR3 is TGTGCCAGCAGTGCGACGTCAGGGCCGTCCTATGGCTACACCTTC.

Note on this clonotype: A junction boundary mismatches the germline segment, possibly from a read error. The chain carries TRBV27 and TRBJ2-2; 7 nucleotides align to TRBD1. The CDR3 loop spans 15 amino acids. From germline, CDR1 is MNHEY and CDR2 SMNVEV (reference sequence). CDR3 protein: CASSAYSDRPGEPFF. CDR3 bases: TGTGCCAGCAGCGCTTATTCGGACAGGCCCGGGGAGCCGTTTTTT.

Only a few counts were recorded for this clonotype. This chain joins TRBV20-1 and TRBJ2-2; maybe TRBD2 (5 bases). Trimming shortened V by 3 bases and J by 1 base, and 15 bases separated the two germline ends. The CDR3 has 16 residues. CDR1 and CDR2 (germline): DFQATT, SNEGSKA (reference sequence). The CDR3 loop is CSASNVLGRNTGELFF. Here the CDR3 DNA reads TGCAGTGCTAGTAATGTTCTTGGGAGGAACACCGGGGAGCTGTTTTTT.

This sequence joins TRBV6-2 or TRBV6-3 and TRBJ2-7, with D perhaps TRBD2 (5 bases). V was cut by 7 bases and J by 8 bases, with 12 bases left in between. The CDR3 is 11 amino acids. Germline lookup yields CDR1 MNHEY and CDR2 SVGEGT. DNA of the CDR3: TGTGCCAGCAACGACCGGGGAAAGCAGTACTTC. The encoded protein is CASNDRGKQYF.

This chain uses TRBV15 with TRBJ2-7; 12 positions agree with TRBD2. The CDR3 covers 16 residues. The germline V gene encodes CDR1 LNHNV and CDR2 YYDKDF (reference sequence). J lost 6 bases, V lost 1 base, and 7 bases had no gene match. The CDR3 protein is CATSRASGRAFGEQYF. The CDR3 coding sequence is TGTGCCACCAGCAGAGCTAGCGGGAGGGCCTTCGGCGAGCAGTACTTC.

This clonotype showed up just a few times. The V call is TRBV27, the J call TRBJ1-2, with D hard to call. The CDR3 is 15 amino acids. V was cut by 6 bases and J by 4 bases, with 18 bases left in between. Germline V gives CDR1 MNHEY, CDR2 SMNVEV (reference sequence). Here the CDR3 reads CASSSAPRSSYGYTF. In nucleotides, the CDR3 is TGTGCCAGCAGCTCTGCCCCAAGGTCAAGCTATGGCTACACCTTC.

As for this clonotype: The conserved phenylalanine or tryptophan normally closing the CDR3 is absent here, so this likely arose from a read error. The genes are TRBV7-9 and TRBJ2-3, with D perhaps matching TRBD2 (7 bases). This CDR3 is 13 amino acids long. Trimming removed 8 bases from V and 1 base from J, with 10 bases in between. Germline V gives CDR1 SEHNR, CDR2 FQNEAQ (reference sequence). The CDR3 here is CASGGGRTDTQYY. In nucleotides, the CDR3 is TGTGCCAGCGGGGGGGGGCGCACAGATACGCAGTATTAT.

The chain uses TRBV6-5 and TRBJ2-7; the D gene is possibly TRBD2 (6 bases). Trimming took 0 bases from V and 5 from J, leaving 14 bases between them. CDR3 length: 15 residues. The germline V gene has CDR1 MNHEY and CDR2 SVGAGI. The DNA of the CDR3 is TGTGCCAGCAGTTACTCGAAGGCGGGGATCCACGAGCAGTACTTC. The encoded protein is CASSYSKAGIHEQYF.